This is a list of T cell receptor beta chains from one sample in a study of T cell clones after liver transplantation. Data came from immunoSEQ multiplex PCR; TCRdb stores just in-frame clones and leaves some out. In the table there are 90,000 to 120,000 clones, 82% of which are singletons. The sample in question was CD4+ T cells from blood, obtained before liver transplant. The receptors shown here come from a human donor who received a liver transplant. CDR3s include the opening cysteine and the closing phenylalanine or tryptophan. D genes are given only for firm matches. Expanded clones are given a class, and other clones once, few, many or no size at all.

abundance	d_gene	v_gene	j_gene	CDR3nt	CDR3aa
-	TRBD2	TRBV11-2	TRBJ2-1	TGTGCCAGCAGTCCTGGCCTAGCGGGGACAGAGCAGTTCTTC	CASSPGLAGTEQFF
few	-	TRBV11-2	TRBJ2-1	TGTGCCAGCAGCTTAGTTCGGGGTCCGTACAATGAGCAGTTCTTC	CASSLVRGPYNEQFF
-	-	TRBV6-5	TRBJ2-7	TGTGCCAGCAGTTACTCGGGTCACAGTCATGCCTACGAGCAGTACTTC	CASSYSGHSHAYEQYF
few	-	TRBV19	TRBJ1-3	TGTGCCAGTACTAGGGGCGGCTCTGGAAACACCATATATTTT	CASTRGGSGNTIYF
-	-	TRBV28	TRBJ1-2	TGTGCCAGCAGTTTGAGGCCAGTATTATTAGTGGGTGGCTACACCTTC	CASSLRPVLLVGGYTF
-	TRBD2	TRBV7-3	TRBJ2-1	TGTGCCAGCACTGAACTAGCGGGGGCCAATGAGCAGTTCTTC	CASTELAGANEQFF
-	-	TRBV29-1	TRBJ1-3	TGCAGCGCGAGAGGGGGATCTGGAAACACCATATATTTT	CSARGGSGNTIYF
-	TRBD1	TRBV5-4	TRBJ2-7	TGTGCCAGCAGCTTGGCCCTAGGGGGCAACTCCTACGAGCAGTACTTC	CASSLALGGNSYEQYF
-	TRBD1	TRBV2	TRBJ2-1	TGTGCCAGCAGTGATCCGGGACAGGGAAAGGATGAGCAGTTCTTC	CASSDPGQGKDEQFF
-	-	TRBV10-1	TRBJ1-1	TGCGCCAGCAGTCCGGACAGAGCATCGGGTTTAACTGAAGCTTTCTTT	CASSPDRASGLTEAFF
-	-	TRBV2	TRBJ2-1	TGTGCCAGCAGTAGACGCCATGAGCAGTTCTTC	CASSRRHEQFF
once	-	TRBV29-1	TRBJ2-1	TGCAGCGTTGTCAGCAGGGGAGGTTACAATGAGCAGTTCTTC	CSVVSRGGYNEQFF
-	TRBD1	TRBV18	TRBJ1-4	TGTGCCAGCTCACCCCCGGGACAGGGGTTTGAAAAACTGTTTTTT	CASSPPGQGFEKLFF
-	-	TRBV5-5	TRBJ1-1	TGTGCCAGCAGCCTTCGGCAGGGGAATATGAACACTGAAGCTTTCTTT	CASSLRQGNMNTEAFF
-	-	TRBV28	TRBJ1-4	TGTGCCAGCAGTTTCCGGGGGTTTGAAAAACTGTTTTTT	CASSFRGFEKLFF
-	-	TRBV27	TRBJ2-5	TGTGCCAGCTCCCGAGGTTTTCAAGAGACCCAGTACTTC	CASSRGFQETQYF
-	-	TRBV5-6	TRBJ1-3	TGTGCCAGCAGCTTGGCCTCGGGGGCCCCTGGAAACACCATATATTTT	CASSLASGAPGNTIYF
-	-	TRBV6-1	TRBJ1-2	TGTGCCAGCAGTGTTCCACGGGGAAGCTATGGCTACACCTTC	CASSVPRGSYGYTF
-	TRBD1	TRBV30	TRBJ1-4	TGTGCCGTGGACAGGGGAGGCGAAAAACTGTTTTTT	CAVDRGGEKLFF
-	-	TRBV29-1	TRBJ1-1	TGCAGCGTTGAAGCCCCAATAACCACTGAAGCTTTCTTT	CSVEAPITTEAFF
-	-	TRBV7-9	TRBJ1-5	TGTGCCAGCAGCCCAGGCTCGGGACAACAAAATCAGCCCCAGCATTTT	CASSPGSGQQNQPQHF
-	-	TRBV18	TRBJ2-7	TGTGCCAGCTCACCAACAGGGACGCCGCGCGAGCAGTACTTC	CASSPTGTPREQYF
-	TRBD1	TRBV2	TRBJ2-5	TGTGCCAGCAGTGAAGCGCTTCAGGGGGCGACCCAGTACTTC	CASSEALQGATQYF
-	TRBD1	TRBV18	TRBJ1-4	TGTGCCAGCTCACCCAGGATAGGGGGCGCAACTAATGAAAAACTGTTTTTT	CASSPRIGGATNEKLFF
-	TRBD2	TRBV6-1	TRBJ2-4	TGTGCCAGCGAGCGGGACTCCAGGAGCATTCAGTACTTC	CASERDSRSIQYF
-	TRBD1	TRBV14	TRBJ2-7	TGTGCCAGCAGCCAAGATAAAGGACAGGGTCCCTACGAGCAGTACTTC	CASSQDKGQGPYEQYF
-	-	TRBV7-9	TRBJ2-1	TGTGCCAGCAGCACGTCCTCGGGACCGCAGGGTCAGTTCTTC	CASSTSSGPQGQFF
-	TRBD1	TRBV27	TRBJ2-1	TGTGCCAGCAGTTTCCGGCAGGGGGCGAGACGTTCGGACAATGAGCAGTTCTTC	CASSFRQGARRSDNEQFF
-	-	TRBV30	TRBJ1-5	TGTGCCTGGAGTGTACAGGAAAATCAGCCCCAGCATTTT	CAWSVQENQPQHF
-	-	TRBV7-2	TRBJ1-3	TGTGCCAGCAGCCCTTCGACTGGCACCATATATTTT	CASSPSTGTIYF
-	-	TRBV18	TRBJ2-1	TGTGCCAGCTCACTGTTCGACCAAACTGGGTCCTACAATGAGCAGTTCTTC	CASSLFDQTGSYNEQFF
-	-	TRBV5-8	TRBJ2-1	TGTGCCAGCAGCCGAACCAGGTACAATGAGCAGTTCTTC	CASSRTRYNEQFF
few	-	TRBV18	TRBJ1-3	TGTGCCAGCTCACCATCGGGCGGGAGCTCTGGAAACACCATATATTTT	CASSPSGGSSGNTIYF
-	-	TRBV5-1	TRBJ1-2	TGCGCCAGCAGCGCAACAGGGAACTATGGCTACACCTTC	CASSATGNYGYTF
-	-	TRBV11-3	TRBJ2-2	TGTGCCAGCAGCGAGTATAACACCGGGGAGCTGTTTTTT	CASSEYNTGELFF
-	TRBD2	TRBV10-2	TRBJ2-3	TGCGCCAGCATCGAGGGGATAGCGGGACTACCAGGAGATACGCAGTATTTT	CASIEGIAGLPGDTQYF
-	-	TRBV11-2	TRBJ1-1	TGTGCCAGCAGCCTCCTACAGGGCAGCACTGAAGCTTTCTTT	CASSLLQGSTEAFF
-	-	TRBV6-5	TRBJ2-7	TGTGCCAGCAGTTACGGACTTGTTTACGAGCAGTACTTC	CASSYGLVYEQYF
-	TRBD2	TRBV5-4	TRBJ2-3	TGTGCCAGCAGCCTAGCGGGAGGATCCACAGATACGCAGTATTTT	CASSLAGGSTDTQYF
-	-	TRBV5-1	TRBJ2-2	TGCGCCAGCAGCTTGGGGGATTGGGTCGACAGGTGGAACACCGGGGAGCTGTTTTTT	CASSLGDWVDRWNTGELFF
-	-	TRBV2	TRBJ1-1	TGTGCCAGCCGAGGGGAGGGCCTCCCGAGCACTGAAGCTTTCTTT	CASRGEGLPSTEAFF